Listed here is a single T cell receptor beta chain. What it binds is unknown. Here immunoSEQ multiplex PCR was the method, and the copy in TCRdb shows in-frame clones only, minus some. Of about 96,000 clones listed, roughly nine tenths are singletons. This sample is part of a study of T cell responses to AZD1222 COVID-19 vaccine. As for the study in general: Pooling covered second doses at about 4 or about 12 weeks.

Study-wide findings and caveats: Repertoires were sampled only after the peak T cell response.

The TCR sequence derives from an adult in good health. The sequenced sample was peripheral blood, obtained on day 0 of AZD1222 vaccination.

CDR3 bases: TGTGCAAGTCGCTTAGTCACCCTCCGGGGACTGGGTAATTCACCCCTCCACTTT. Its translation: CASRLVTLRGLGNSPLHF. The genes are TRBV12-2 and TRBJ1-6. TRBV12-2 counts as a pseudogene. This CDR3 region has 18 residues.